The T cell receptor (beta chain) described here comes from a study of blood T cell repertoires in COVID-19. In the study overall: Sites in the United States, Italy and Spain provided acute and convalescent COVID-19 samples. PBMCs, B-cell-depleted T cells, or T cells were the source of the cDNA or gDNA that made up the material.

Authors' data handling: Nucleated cell counts were estimated from reference gene primer amplification. This table comes from immunoSEQ multiplex PCR, and its TCRdb copy is limited to in-frame clones, with some not included. V, J and clone size reflect that table, while D and trimming were determined from the DNA. The sample lists under 150,000 clones; 85% were seen once. The ends were cut back, 6 bases at V and 0 bases at J, with 15 bases in the middle. The CDR3 extends over 16 amino acids. Per germline, CDR1 MNHEY and CDR2 SMNVEV (reference sequence). Sequencing input: peripheral blood. The rearrangement uses TRBV27 and TRBJ1-5; D is undetermined. The sequence was collected from a human donor in a cohort sampled during active COVID-19. As DNA, the CDR3 is TGTGCCAGCAGAATCCCGCGGGGAAATAGCAATCAGCCCCAGCATTTT. Encoded protein: CASRIPRGNSNQPQHF.